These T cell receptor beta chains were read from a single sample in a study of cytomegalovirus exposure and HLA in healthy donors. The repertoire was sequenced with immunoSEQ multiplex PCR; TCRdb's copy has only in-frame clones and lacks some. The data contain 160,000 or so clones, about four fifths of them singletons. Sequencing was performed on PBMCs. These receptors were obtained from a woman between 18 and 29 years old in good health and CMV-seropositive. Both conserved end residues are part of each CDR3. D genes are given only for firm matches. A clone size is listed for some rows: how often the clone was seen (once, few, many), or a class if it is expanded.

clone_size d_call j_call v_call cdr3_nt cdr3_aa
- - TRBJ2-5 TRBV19 TGTGCCAGTAGTCTTGTGGGCGAGACCCAGTACTTC CASSLVGETQYF
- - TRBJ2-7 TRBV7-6 TGTGCCAGCAGCCCCGAACGGGTCGGCTACGAGCAGTACTTC CASSPERVGYEQYF
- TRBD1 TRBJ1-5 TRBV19 TGTGCCAGCGGCCAGTCAGGGGGCCGTAGCAATCAGCCCCAGCATTTT CASGQSGGRSNQPQHF
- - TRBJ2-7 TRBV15 TGTGCCACCAGCCGCCTATTTGAGGGGGTTTACGAGCAGTACTTC CATSRLFEGVYEQYF
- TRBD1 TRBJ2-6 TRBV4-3 TGCGCCAGCAGCCAAGATCCGACAGGGGCTTCGGGGGCCAACGTCCTGACTTTC CASSQDPTGASGANVLTF
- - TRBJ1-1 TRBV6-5 TGTGCCAGCAGTTACCTCCGCGGCAACACTGAAGCTTTCTTC CASSYLRGNTEAFF
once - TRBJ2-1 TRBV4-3 TGCGCCAGCAGCCATTTGACAGGTACCTACAATGAGCAGTTCTTC CASSHLTGTYNEQFF
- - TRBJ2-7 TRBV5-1 TGCGCCAGCAGCTTGGAACAGGTGGCCAACGAGCAGTACTTC CASSLEQVANEQYF
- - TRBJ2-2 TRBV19 TGTGCCAGTAGTGGGGGCCTGATGACCGGGGAGCTGTTTTTT CASSGGLMTGELFF
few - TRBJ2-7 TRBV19 TGTGCCAGTAAGTTCACCTATGGGGCCGACGAGCAGTACTTC CASKFTYGADEQYF
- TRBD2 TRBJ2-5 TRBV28 TGTGCCAGCAGTTTAGCTAGCGGGGGTCAAGAGACCCAGTACTTC CASSLASGGQETQYF
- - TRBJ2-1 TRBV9 TGTGCCAGCAGCGTTGGCTCGGGGGACAGCTCCTACAATGAGCAGTTCTTC CASSVGSGDSSYNEQFF
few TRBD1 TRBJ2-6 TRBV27 TGTGCCAGCAGTCCAATCGGACAGGGGGAAAACTCTGGGGCCAACGTCCTGACTTTC CASSPIGQGENSGANVLTF
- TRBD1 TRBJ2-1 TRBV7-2 TGTGCCAGCAGCAACGACAGGGGTAGGTACAATGAGCAGTTCTTC CASSNDRGRYNEQFF
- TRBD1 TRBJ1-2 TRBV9 TGTGCCAGCAGCATGGACAGGGCGTATGCGGGCTACACCTTC CASSMDRAYAGYTF
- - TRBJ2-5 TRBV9 TGTGCCAGCAGTGCGTCGTTTCCGCGGGAAGAGACCCAGTACTTC CASSASFPREETQYF
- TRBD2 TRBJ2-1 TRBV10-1 TGCGCCAGCAGTGAGTCTCTGGGACTAGCGATGGGGGAGCAGTTCTTC CASSESLGLAMGEQFF
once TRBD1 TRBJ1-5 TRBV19 TGTGCCAGTAGTCAACAGGGGATCCTAGGTCAGCCCCAGCATTTT CASSQQGILGQPQHF